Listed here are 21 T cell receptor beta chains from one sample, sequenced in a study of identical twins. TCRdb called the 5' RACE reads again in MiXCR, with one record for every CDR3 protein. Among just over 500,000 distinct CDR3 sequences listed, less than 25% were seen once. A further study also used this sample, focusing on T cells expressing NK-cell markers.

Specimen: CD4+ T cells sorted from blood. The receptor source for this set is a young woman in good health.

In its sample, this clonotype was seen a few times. The CDR3 region has the DNA TGTGCCAGCAGCCGACTAGCGGGGAAGCAGTACTTC. Its protein is CASSRLAGKQYF. The chain is built from TRBV7-2 and TRBJ2-7; 11 nucleotides line up with TRBD2. CDR1 is SGHTA, CDR2 FQGNSA, per germline. The CDR3 runs to 12 residues. Trimming at V came to 5 bases and at J to 8 bases, leaving 2 bases not matched to a gene.

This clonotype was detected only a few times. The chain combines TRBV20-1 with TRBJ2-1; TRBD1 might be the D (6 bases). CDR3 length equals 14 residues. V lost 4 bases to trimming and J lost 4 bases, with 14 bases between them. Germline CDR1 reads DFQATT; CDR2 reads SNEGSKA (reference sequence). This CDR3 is CSATLGTLYNEQFF. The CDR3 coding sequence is TGCAGTGCTACCCTCGGGACACTATACAATGAGCAGTTCTTC.

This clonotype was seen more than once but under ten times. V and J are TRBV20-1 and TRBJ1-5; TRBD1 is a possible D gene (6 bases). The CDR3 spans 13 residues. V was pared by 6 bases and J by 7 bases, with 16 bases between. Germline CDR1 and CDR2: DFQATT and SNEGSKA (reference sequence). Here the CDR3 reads CSAGQYFGQPQHF. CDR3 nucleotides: TGCAGTGCCGGACAGTATTTCGGGCAGCCCCAGCATTTT.

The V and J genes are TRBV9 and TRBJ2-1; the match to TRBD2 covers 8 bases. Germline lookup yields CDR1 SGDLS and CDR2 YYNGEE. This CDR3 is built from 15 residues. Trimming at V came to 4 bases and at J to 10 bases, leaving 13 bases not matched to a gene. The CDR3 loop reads CASSPGLARRGEQFF. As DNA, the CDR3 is TGTGCCAGCAGCCCAGGACTAGCCCGGAGGGGCGAGCAGTTCTTC.

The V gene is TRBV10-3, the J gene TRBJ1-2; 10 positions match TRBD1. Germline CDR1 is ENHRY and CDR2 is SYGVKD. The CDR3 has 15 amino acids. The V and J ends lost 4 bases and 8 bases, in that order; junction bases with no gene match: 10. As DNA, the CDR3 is TGTGCCATCAGTGCGGTCTCCGGGACAGGGGTAGGCTACACCTTC. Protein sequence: CAISAVSGTGVGYTF.

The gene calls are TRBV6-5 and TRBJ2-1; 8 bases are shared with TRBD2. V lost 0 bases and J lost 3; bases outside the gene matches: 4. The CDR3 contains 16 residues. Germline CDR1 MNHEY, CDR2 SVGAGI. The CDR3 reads CASSYSRLALYNEQFF. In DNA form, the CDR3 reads TGTGCCAGCAGTTACTCCCGACTAGCGCTCTACAATGAGCAGTTCTTC.

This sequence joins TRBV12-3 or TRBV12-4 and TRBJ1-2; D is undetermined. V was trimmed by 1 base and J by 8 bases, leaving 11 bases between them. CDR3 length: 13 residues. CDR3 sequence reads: CASSLDVANGYTF. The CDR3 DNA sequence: TGTGCCAGCAGTTTAGACGTGGCGAACGGCTACACCTTC.

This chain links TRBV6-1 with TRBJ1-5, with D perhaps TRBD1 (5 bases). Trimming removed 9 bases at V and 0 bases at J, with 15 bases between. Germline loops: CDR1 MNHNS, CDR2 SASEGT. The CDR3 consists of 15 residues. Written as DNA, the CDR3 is TGTGCCAGTATCGTGACAGTTCCTAGCAATCAGCCCCAGCATTTT. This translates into CASIVTVPSNQPQHF.

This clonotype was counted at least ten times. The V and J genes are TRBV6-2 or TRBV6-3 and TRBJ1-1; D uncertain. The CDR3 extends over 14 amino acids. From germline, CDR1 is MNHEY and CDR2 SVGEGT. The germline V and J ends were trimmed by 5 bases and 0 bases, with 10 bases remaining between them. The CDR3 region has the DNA TGTGCCAGCAGTCAGCAGACGGTGAACACTGAAGCTTTCTTT. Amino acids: CASSQQTVNTEAFF.

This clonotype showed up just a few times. In nucleotides, the CDR3 is TGTGCCAGCAGCCCACGTCTGGAGGTAAATGAGCAGTTCTTC. Amino acids: CASSPRLEVNEQFF. The chain links TRBV9 to TRBJ2-1; the D gene is possibly TRBD2 (5 bases). This CDR3 has 14 residues. Germline CDR1 and CDR2: SGDLS and YYNGEE. Trimming pared 4 bases from V and 7 bases from J, leaving 15 bases between.

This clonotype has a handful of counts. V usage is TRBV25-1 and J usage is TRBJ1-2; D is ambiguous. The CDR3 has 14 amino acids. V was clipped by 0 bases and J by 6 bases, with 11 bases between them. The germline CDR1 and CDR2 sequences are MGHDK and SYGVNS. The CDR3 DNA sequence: TGTGCCAGCAGTGAATACTCCGGACGTAATGGCTACACCTTC. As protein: CASSEYSGRNGYTF.

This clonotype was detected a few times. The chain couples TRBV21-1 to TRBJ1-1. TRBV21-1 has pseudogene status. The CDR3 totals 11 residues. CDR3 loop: CASSNLTEAFF. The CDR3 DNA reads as TGTGCCAGCAGCAATTTAACTGAAGCTTTCTTT.

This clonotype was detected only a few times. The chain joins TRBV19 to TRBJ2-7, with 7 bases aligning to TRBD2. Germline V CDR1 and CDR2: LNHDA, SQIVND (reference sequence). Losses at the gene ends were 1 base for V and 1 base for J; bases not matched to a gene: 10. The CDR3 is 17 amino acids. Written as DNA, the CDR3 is TGTGCCAGTAGTATAGCGGGGAGGGCCCTCGGATCCTACGAGCAGTACTTC. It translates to CASSIAGRALGSYEQYF.

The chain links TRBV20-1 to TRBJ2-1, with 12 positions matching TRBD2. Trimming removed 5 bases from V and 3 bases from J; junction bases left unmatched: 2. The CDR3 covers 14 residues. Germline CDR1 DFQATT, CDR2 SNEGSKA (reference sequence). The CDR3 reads CSAWTSGVYNEQFF. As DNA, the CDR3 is TGCAGTGCTTGGACTAGCGGGGTCTACAATGAGCAGTTCTTC.

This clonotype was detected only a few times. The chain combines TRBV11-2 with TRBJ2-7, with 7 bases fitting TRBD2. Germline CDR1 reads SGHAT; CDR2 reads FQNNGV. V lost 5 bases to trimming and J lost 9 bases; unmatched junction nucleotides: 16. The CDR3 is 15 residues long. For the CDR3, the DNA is TGTGCCAGCAGCGTACCTGGCGGGAGTCTGCCGGGGCAGTACTTC. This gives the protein CASSVPGGSLPGQYF.

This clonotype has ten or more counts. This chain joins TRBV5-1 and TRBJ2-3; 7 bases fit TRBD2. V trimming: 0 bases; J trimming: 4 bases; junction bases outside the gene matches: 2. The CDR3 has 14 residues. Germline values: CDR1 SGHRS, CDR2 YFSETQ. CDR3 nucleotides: TGCGCCAGCAGCTTGGTGGGAGGGTCAGATACGCAGTATTTT. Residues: CASSLVGGSDTQYF.

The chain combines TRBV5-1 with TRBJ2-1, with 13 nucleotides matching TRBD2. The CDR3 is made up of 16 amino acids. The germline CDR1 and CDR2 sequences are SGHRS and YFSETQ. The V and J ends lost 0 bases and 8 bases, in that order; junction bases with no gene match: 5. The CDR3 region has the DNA TGCGCCAGCAGCTTGGATGGGACTAGCGGGGCCTATGAGCAGTTCTTC. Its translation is CASSLDGTSGAYEQFF. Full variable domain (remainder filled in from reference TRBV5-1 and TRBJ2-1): KAGVTQTPRYLIKTRGQQVTLSCSPISGHRSVSWYQQTPGQGLQFLFEYFSETQRNKGNFPGRFSGRQFSNSRSEMNVSTLELGDSALYLCASSLDGTSGAYEQFFGPGTRLTVL.

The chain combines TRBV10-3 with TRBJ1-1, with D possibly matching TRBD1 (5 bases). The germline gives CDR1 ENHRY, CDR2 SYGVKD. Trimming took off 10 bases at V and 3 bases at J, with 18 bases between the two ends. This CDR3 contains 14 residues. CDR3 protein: CATTGAGRDTEAFF. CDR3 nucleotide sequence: TGTGCCACCACCGGGGCCGGCAGAGACACTGAAGCTTTCTTT.

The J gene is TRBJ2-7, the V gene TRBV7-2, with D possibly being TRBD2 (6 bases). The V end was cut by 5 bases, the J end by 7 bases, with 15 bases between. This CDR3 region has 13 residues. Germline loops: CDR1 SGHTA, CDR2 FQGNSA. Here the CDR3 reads CASSAPAGNEQYF. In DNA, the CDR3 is TGTGCCAGCAGCGCACCGGCGGGGAATGAGCAGTACTTC.

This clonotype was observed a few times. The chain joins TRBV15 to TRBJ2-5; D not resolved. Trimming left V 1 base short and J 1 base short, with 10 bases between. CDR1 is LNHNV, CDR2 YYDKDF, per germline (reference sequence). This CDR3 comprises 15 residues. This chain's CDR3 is CATSRVPDPQETQYF. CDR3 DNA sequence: TGTGCCACCAGCAGAGTACCAGATCCCCAAGAGACCCAGTACTTC.

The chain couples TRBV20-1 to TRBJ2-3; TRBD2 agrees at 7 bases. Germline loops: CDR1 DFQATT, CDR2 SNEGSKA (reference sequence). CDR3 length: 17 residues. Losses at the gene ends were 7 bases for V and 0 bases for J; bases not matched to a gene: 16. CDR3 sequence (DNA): TGCAGTGTGGACTGGGGGGGAGATGCTGAGAGCACAGATACGCAGTATTTT. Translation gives CSVDWGGDAESTDTQYF.